This section outlines one T cell receptor beta chain sequence together with its context. Other DNA sequences in this specimen translate into the identical CDR3. Libraries were prepared by immunoSEQ multiplex PCR; TCRdb keeps only in-frame clonotypes and omits some of them. The sample shows 300,000 to 450,000 clones, 85% to 90% of them seen only once. CDR1 is MDHEN, CDR2 SYDVKM, per germline. V shed 6 bases and J shed 1 base, with 8 bases lying between them. The CDR3 runs to 13 residues. These data belong to a study of blood T cell repertoires in COVID-19. Turning to the study itself: T cells, B-cell-depleted T cells, or PBMCs supplied cDNA or gDNA.

V is TRBV28 and J is TRBJ2-3, with D unclear. This clonotype originated in a woman in her thirties who had been exposed to COVID-19. The sequenced sample consisted of PBMCs or T cells enriched from blood (not recorded which). CDR3 region: CASSSAGTDTQYF. The DNA of the CDR3 is TGTGCCAGCAGCTCCGCGGGCACAGATACGCAGTATTTT.